What follows is one T cell receptor (beta chain) and its context. CDR3 size: 14 residues. The germline gives CDR1 LNHDA, CDR2 SQIVND (reference sequence). V lost 3 bases, J lost 4 bases, and 12 bases lay in between. This sample is drawn from a study of blood T cell repertoires in COVID-19. Repertoires were generated with immunoSEQ multiplex PCR, while TCRdb's copy carries only in-frame clones and drops some. The sample carries around 100,000 clones, just under 80% recorded once. The chain is built from TRBV19 and TRBJ1-1; D might be TRBD1 (5 bases). Source material: peripheral blood. The sequence was obtained from a woman aged 70 to 79 with acute or convalescent COVID-19. The CDR3 loop reads CASSIHQGVTEAFF. DNA for the CDR3: TGTGCCAGTAGTATTCATCAGGGCGTCACTGAAGCTTTCTTT.